The clone carrying this T cell receptor beta chain was detected a few times. This specimen comes from a study of cytomegalovirus exposure and HLA in healthy donors. This CDR3 is 13 amino acids long. CDR1 and CDR2 (germline): SGHTA, FQGTGA. V lost 2 bases and J lost 1, with 5 bases in between. The PCR had 60 Vbeta and 13 Jbeta primers. The repertoire was sequenced with immunoSEQ multiplex PCR; TCRdb's copy has only in-frame clones and lacks some. Of 150,000 to 200,000 clones in the sample, around 72% were seen once. This rearrangement joins TRBV7-3 to TRBJ1-1; no definite D call. The receptor was isolated from a female donor in good health and CMV-seronegative. What was sequenced was PBMCs. CDR3 nucleotides: TGTGCCAGCAGCTTAGAGGGGAACACTGAAGCTTTCTTT. It specifies CASSLEGNTEAFF.